This T cell receptor (beta chain) was identified in a study of cytomegalovirus exposure and HLA in healthy donors. Study-wide points: Cytomegalovirus association was listed for around 170 TCR beta chains. Certain indistinguishable V segments, among them TRBV6-2 and TRBV6-3, were excluded.

In regard to this clone: Its matching antigen is unknown.

The PCR ran on 60 Vbeta and 13 Jbeta primers. Generated by immunoSEQ multiplex PCR, the TCRdb table keeps only in-frame clones and is missing some. The sample yields 85,000 to 100,000 clones, around 82% seen once. Between the trimmed V and J ends, which lost 5 bases and 6 bases, there was a span of 10 bases. The CDR3 has 13 amino acids. Germline loops: CDR1 SGHVS, CDR2 FNYEAQ. What was sequenced was PBMCs. The clonotype was recovered from a man between 35 and 55 years old in good health and CMV-seronegative. The genes are TRBV7-6 and TRBJ2-2; D is uncertain. Written as DNA, the CDR3 is TGTGCCAGCAGCCTACGCTCTGCCGGGGAGCTGTTTTTT. This gives the protein CASSLRSAGELFF.